This entry features one T cell receptor (beta chain) sequence. The antigen is unknown. The data belong to a study of T cell clonotyping in hematopoietic cell transplantation. Study observations and caveats: Pathologically expanded recipient clonotypes increased progressively from day 30 to day 180 as diversity fell. Graft donor and pretransplant recipient Inverse Simpson Index values predicted broader posttransplant TCR diversity. Without cell sorting, CD4 versus CD8 contributions remain unresolved. At the given depth, recipient repertoires were over 97% de novo clonotypes.

The method was immunoSEQ multiplex PCR; TCRdb's version includes in-frame clones alone and lacks a portion of them. This table has around 12,000 clones, roughly 45% appearing once. Deletions cut 3 bases from V and 3 bases from J, with 9 bases between. Per germline, CDR1 GTSNPN and CDR2 SVGIG (reference sequence). The CDR3 length is 12 residues. Sequencing was done on a sample of peripheral blood mononuclear cells. The TCR was taken from a man between 50 and 59 years old in good health. Some clones in this sample may be carry-over from other donors' samples. V is TRBV30 and J is TRBJ2-7, with D perhaps TRBD1 (5 bases). CDR3 nucleotides: TGTGCCTGGAGGACAGAACTCTACGAGCAGTACTTC. The encoded protein is CAWRTELYEQYF.